This TCR delta chain was captured in a study of Vδ1+ human thymocytes. Broader study findings: Thymic TRG and TRD repertoires appeared highly polyclonal, with Gaussian CDR3 length distributions. Despite high sort purity, roughly a fifth of thymic T cell receptor delta sequences were Vdelta2. Bulk repertoire data may be misinterpreted because of unexpected Vdelta2 sequences.

Extracted RNA was reverse transcribed into cDNA. Multiplex PCR used pooled V-gene forward primers and a constant-region reverse primer to amplify CDR3s. TCRdb reanalysed the multiplex PCR reads via CATT. This sample yields 80,000 or so delta-chain clones, of which around 30% are seen a single time; about 0.24% belongs to the top ten. The V end lost 8 bases, the J end lost 0 bases, and 19 bases lay between the germline ends. This CDR3 comprises 16 residues. From germline, CDR1 is TSWWSYY and CDR2 QGS. This clone has more than one count but fewer than ten. No antigen is known for it. After alphabeta T cell depletion, CD3+ Vdelta1+ Vdelta2- thymocytes were sorted. Vdelta1+ thymocyte sorts reached between roughly 98% and 99.6% purity.

The specimen was Vdelta1+ gamma-delta thymocytes from the thymus. Indicated subset: FACS-sorted CD3+ TCRalphabeta- TCRVdelta1+ TCRVdelta2- thymocytes. This sequence originates from a boy under two years old who had congenital heart surgery. This chain links TRDV1 with TRDJ1; a weak D match, TRDD2 (5 bases). In nucleotides, the CDR3 is TGTGCTCTTTCAACCTACCCGAGGACGTACACCGATAAACTCATCTTT. Protein sequence: CALSTYPRTYTDKLIF.